This is a list of T cell receptor beta chains from one sample in a study of blood T cell repertoires in COVID-19. Sequencing was performed with immunoSEQ multiplex PCR; in TCRdb, only in-frame clones are kept and a portion is missing. Among 80,000 to 100,000 clones listed, 80% were seen once. Sequenced material: peripheral blood. The receptors shown here come from a man aged 45-60 years who had recovered from COVID-19. Both conserved end residues are part of each CDR3. A D gene is named only where the DNA matches it firmly. The size field is filled for only some rows; it gives once, few, many or a size class.

j_call	v_call	clone_size	d_call	cdr3_aa	cdr3_nt
TRBJ2-1	TRBV7-3	.	TRBD2	CASSPPGLAGVRNEQFF	TGTGCCAGCAGCCCCCCGGGACTAGCGGGGGTCAGGAATGAGCAGTTCTTC
TRBJ2-7	TRBV7-6	.	TRBD1	CASSLGLGQGRNEQYF	TGTGCCAGCAGCTTAGGTCTGGGACAGGGGAGGAACGAGCAGTACTTC
TRBJ1-2	TRBV11-2	few	.	CASSLAPSSVGYTF	TGTGCCAGCAGCTTAGCCCCCTCGAGCGTTGGCTACACCTTC
TRBJ1-5	TRBV4-3	.	.	CASSQGRRSNQPQHF	TGCGCCAGCAGCCAAGGGAGGCGGAGCAATCAGCCCCAGCATTTT
TRBJ1-5	TRBV29-1	.	TRBD1	CSARDRHNQPQHF	TGCAGCGCACGGGACAGACACAATCAGCCCCAGCATTTT
TRBJ1-6	TRBV19	.	TRBD1	CASSMGTVYNSPLHF	TGTGCCAGTAGTATGGGGACAGTCTATAATTCACCCCTCCACTTT
TRBJ2-7	TRBV27	.	.	CASRPLPQGRSYEQYF	TGTGCCAGCAGGCCCCTGCCGCAGGGTAGATCCTACGAGCAGTACTTC
TRBJ2-1	TRBV27	.	TRBD1	CASSSWDRPRTYNEQFF	TGTGCCAGCAGTTCTTGGGACAGACCGAGGACCTACAATGAGCAGTTCTTC
TRBJ2-1	TRBV27	.	TRBD2	CASSLASGRGESYNEQFF	TGTGCCAGCAGTTTAGCTAGCGGGAGGGGGGAATCCTACAATGAGCAGTTCTTC
TRBJ2-7	TRBV5-1	few	.	CASSLATGTLSYEQYF	TGCGCCAGCAGCTTGGCTACCGGGACACTTTCCTACGAGCAGTACTTC
TRBJ2-1	TRBV9	.	.	CASSVAPQGPRDYNEQFF	TGTGCCAGCAGCGTAGCCCCACAGGGCCCTAGAGACTACAATGAGCAGTTCTTC
TRBJ2-1	TRBV13	.	TRBD2	CASSDTTSGRSNEQFF	TGTGCCAGCAGCGACACGACTAGCGGGAGGAGCAATGAGCAGTTCTTC
TRBJ1-1	TRBV28	.	.	CASTPRATAEAFF	TGTGCCAGCACTCCCAGGGCGACAGCTGAAGCTTTCTTT
TRBJ1-1	TRBV12-3/TRBV12-4	once	.	CASSLRGEAFF	TGTGCCAGCAGTTTGAGGGGGGAAGCTTTCTTT
TRBJ2-3	TRBV9	.	.	CASSVFGGTTDTQYF	TGTGCCAGCAGCGTATTTGGGGGGACTACAGATACGCAGTATTTT
TRBJ2-1	TRBV5-6	few	TRBD2	CASRRTSGGLSYNEQFF	TGTGCCAGCAGGCGGACTAGCGGGGGCCTCTCCTACAATGAGCAGTTCTTC
TRBJ2-5	TRBV3-1/TRBV3-2	.	.	CASSQDLRGVGETQYF	TGTGCCAGCAGCCAAGATCTACGGGGAGTGGGGGAGACCCAGTACTTC
TRBJ2-3	TRBV19	.	.	CASRTHSLDTQYF	TGTGCCAGTAGGACCCACAGTCTAGATACGCAGTATTTT
TRBJ2-7	TRBV3-1/TRBV3-2	once	TRBD2	CASSPSGRGPTYEQYF	TGTGCCAGCAGCCCTAGCGGGAGGGGCCCCACCTACGAGCAGTACTTC
TRBJ2-7	TRBV3-1/TRBV3-2	.	TRBD1	CASSLYHRDRGFEQYF	TGTGCCAGCAGCCTTTACCACCGGGACAGGGGATTTGAGCAGTACTTC
TRBJ1-1	TRBV7-3	.	.	CASSSQGNTEAFF	TGTGCCAGCAGCTCTCAGGGGAACACTGAAGCTTTCTTT
TRBJ1-2	TRBV7-2	.	.	CASSSSQGPNYGYTF	TGTGCCAGCAGCTCATCTCAGGGGCCTAACTATGGCTACACCTTC
TRBJ2-7	TRBV6-5	.	.	CASSRSGLNYEQYF	TGTGCCAGCAGTCGTTCGGGACTCAACTACGAGCAGTACTTC
TRBJ1-2	TRBV6-5	.	TRBD1	CASSLDRVGYTF	TGTGCCAGCAGTTTGGACAGGGTTGGCTACACCTTC
TRBJ1-2	TRBV27	.	.	CASSLLGGDGYTF	TGTGCCAGCAGTTTATTAGGGGGGGATGGCTACACCTTC
TRBJ2-5	TRBV27	.	TRBD1	CASSEGRGETQYF	TGTGCCAGCAGTGAGGGCAGGGGGGAGACCCAGTACTTC
TRBJ1-1	TRBV7-9	.	.	CASSLPQGFENTEAFF	TGTGCCAGCAGCTTACCTCAGGGGTTCGAAAACACTGAAGCTTTCTTT
TRBJ2-4	TRBV5-6	.	.	CATTRSGLANIQYF	TGTGCCACCACCCGAAGTGGGCTGGCGAACATTCAGTACTTC
TRBJ2-2	TRBV30	.	.	CAWSVQTDTGELFF	TGTGCCTGGAGTGTACAAACAGACACCGGGGAGCTGTTTTTT